What follows are 25 T cell receptor beta chains derived from one specimen sequenced in a study of blood T cell repertoires in COVID-19. Libraries were prepared by immunoSEQ multiplex PCR; TCRdb keeps only in-frame clonotypes and omits some of them. The sample records roughly 160,000 clones, roughly nine tenths being singletons. Sequencing used peripheral blood. These receptors originate from a man between 60 and 75 years old with acute or convalescent COVID-19.

The rearrangement links TRBV6-5 to TRBJ1-2; a weak D match, TRBD1 (5 bases). Trimming stripped 7 bases from V and 4 bases from J, with 7 bases between. The CDR3 runs to 11 residues. Per the germline V gene, CDR1 is MNHEY and CDR2 is SVGAGI. CDR3 sequence: CASTDSYGYTF. The CDR3 DNA reads as TGTGCCAGCACCGACAGCTATGGCTACACCTTC.

The V call is TRBV5-6, the J call TRBJ1-3, with D hard to call. V lost 0 bases to trimming and J lost 0 bases, with 4 bases between them. CDR3 length: 14 amino acids. Per germline, CDR1 SGHDT and CDR2 YYEEEE. The CDR3 loop is CASSLDFSGNTIYF. For the CDR3, the DNA is TGTGCCAGCAGCTTGGACTTCTCTGGAAACACCATATATTTT.

This clone showed up just once. The chain carries TRBV5-6 and TRBJ1-6; 7 bases are a match to TRBD1. CDR1 and CDR2 from the germline V gene are SGHDT and YYEEEE. Trimming cost V 0 bases and J 9 bases; bases outside gene matches: 12. The CDR3 spans 17 residues. The CDR3 DNA follows: TGTGCCAGCAGCTTGGGGGGGGACAGTCCTATTGGTTCACCCCTCCACTTT. The encoded protein is CASSLGGDSPIGSPLHF.

The chain uses TRBV6-2 or TRBV6-3 and TRBJ2-7, with D uncertain. Germline values: CDR1 MNHEY, CDR2 SVGEGT. V gave up 5 bases and J gave up 0 bases, with 14 bases separating them. There are 15 residues in the CDR3. The CDR3 reads CASSDYRSGSYEQYF. The DNA for the CDR3 is TGTGCCAGCAGTGATTATCGCTCGGGCTCCTACGAGCAGTACTTC.

The chain employs TRBV11-2 and TRBJ1-1; 12 nucleotides match TRBD1. Germline CDR1 reads SGHAT; CDR2 reads FQNNGV. V trimming: 1 base; J trimming: 5 bases; junction bases outside the gene matches: 8. This CDR3 has 17 residues. Written as DNA, the CDR3 is TGTGCCAGCAGCTTAGTCAACCCGGGACAGGGGGCGACTGAAGCTTTCTTT. Amino acid sequence: CASSLVNPGQGATEAFF.

V and J are TRBV25-1 and TRBJ1-3; D is unresolved. With 8 bases removed from V and 4 bases from J, the gap between germline ends came to 9 bases. Germline V CDR1 and CDR2: MGHDK, SYGVNS. This CDR3 is 12 amino acids long. CDR3 sequence reads: CASVGDGNTIYF. The DNA for the CDR3 is TGTGCCAGCGTGGGAGACGGAAACACCATATATTTT. The complete variable domain, with remaining parts taken from reference TRBV25-1 and TRBJ1-3, reads EADIYQTPRYLVIGTGKKITLECSQTMGHDKMYWYQQDPGMELHLIHYSYGVNSTEKGDLSSESTVSRIRTEHFPLTLESARPSHTSQYLCASVGDGNTIYFGEGSWLTVV.

This clone was seen a single time. The same CDR3 also results from other DNA sequences found in this sample. This chain joins TRBV18 and TRBJ1-1; D gene uncertain. Trimming removed 6 bases at V and 3 bases at J, with 11 bases between. In germline, CDR1 is KGHSH, CDR2 LQKENI. The CDR3 is 13 residues long. The CDR3 spells CASSPTRDTEAFF. The DNA of the CDR3 is TGTGCCAGCTCGCCAACTCGGGACACTGAAGCTTTCTTT.

The chain has TRBV24-1 and TRBJ1-1; D remains ambiguous. V shed 10 bases and J shed 1 base, with 15 bases lying between them. CDR1 KGHDR and CDR2 SFDVKD come from the germline V gene. The CDR3 is 14 amino acids. The CDR3 DNA is TGTGCCACTCAGCCAGCGGGCTCGAACACTGAAGCTTTCTTT. Its translation is CATQPAGSNTEAFF.

V is TRBV7-9 and J is TRBJ1-6; unclear D gene. The V end was cut by 6 bases, the J end by 6 bases, with 12 bases between. The germline gives CDR1 SEHNR, CDR2 FQNEAQ (reference sequence). The CDR3 extends over 14 amino acids. CDR3 region: CASSEAGINSPLHF. The DNA of the CDR3 is TGTGCCAGCAGTGAGGCGGGGATTAATTCACCCCTCCACTTT.

The chain has TRBV2 and TRBJ1-5; D remains unclear. Germline V gene data show CDR1 as SNHLY and CDR2 as FYNNEI. The CDR3 loop spans 15 amino acids. The V gene lost 5 bases and the J gene lost 2 bases, with 13 bases spanning the gap. The CDR3 region has the DNA TGTGCCAGCAGTCCCACGGGGTTGGGCAATCAGCCCCAGCATTTT. Its protein product is CASSPTGLGNQPQHF.

The V call is TRBV18, the J call TRBJ1-2, with 11 bases identical to TRBD1. The CDR3 is made up of 16 amino acids. Germline V gene lookup returns CDR1 KGHSH and CDR2 LQKENI. V gave up 3 bases and J gave up 0 bases; unmatched junction bases: 3. CDR3 nucleotide sequence: TGTGCCAGCTCACCGGACAGGGGGCGAGCTAACTATGGCTACACCTTC. Translated, it gives CASSPDRGRANYGYTF.

The rearrangement joins TRBV6-4 to TRBJ2-5, with 7 positions matching TRBD2. Germline assignment: CDR1 MRHNA and CDR2 SNTAGT. The CDR3 runs 16 residues. V shed 0 bases, J shed 4 bases, and the junction held 8 bases outside the gene matches. Written as DNA, the CDR3 is TGTGCCAGCAGTGACTCCGGGGGGAGGGCCCCAGAGACCCAGTACTTC. It translates to CASSDSGGRAPETQYF.

V is TRBV4-3 and J is TRBJ1-2; the match to TRBD1 covers 8 bases. V gave up 3 bases and J gave up 6 bases; unmatched junction bases: 3. The CDR3 is 13 amino acids. Germline V CDR1 and CDR2: LGHNA, YSLEER. The CDR3 DNA follows: TGCGCCAGCAGCCACCGGACAGGGAATGGCTACACCTTC. Amino acids: CASSHRTGNGYTF.

This rearrangement joins TRBV27 to TRBJ2-2; 10 bases are a match to TRBD2. The CDR3 runs 16 residues. Germline assignment: CDR1 MNHEY and CDR2 SMNVEV (reference sequence). V was clipped by 5 bases and J by 1 base; unmatched bases: 4. CDR3 region: CASSLLAGGNTGELFF. The CDR3 DNA follows: TGTGCCAGCAGTCTGTTAGCGGGGGGGAACACCGGGGAGCTGTTTTTT.

The chain links TRBV30 to TRBJ1-3, with a possible D match to TRBD1 (6 bases). Trimming shortened V by 3 bases and J by 2 bases, and 11 bases separated the two germline ends. Germline V gene lookup returns CDR1 GTSNPN and CDR2 SVGIG (reference sequence). The CDR3 is made up of 14 amino acids. The CDR3 DNA is TGTGCCTGGAGAGCAGACAGGACTGGAAACACCATATATTTT. Amino acids: CAWRADRTGNTIYF.

The rearrangement links TRBV3-1 (or the pseudogene TRBV3-2) to TRBJ1-1, with 7 bases fitting TRBD1. The V segment lost 1 base and the J segment 3 bases; nucleotides outside the gene matches: 5. The V gene's germline CDR1 is LGHDT and CDR2 YNNKEL (reference sequence). The CDR3 extends over 15 amino acids. The CDR3 DNA sequence: TGTGCCAGCAGCCAAGCGTGGGACAGCGACACTGAAGCTTTCTTT. Translation: CASSQAWDSDTEAFF.

This clone was detected only once. The chain links TRBV7-9 to TRBJ2-5, with D possibly matching TRBD2 (5 bases). This CDR3 comprises 14 residues. Germline assignment: CDR1 SEHNR and CDR2 FQNEAQ (reference sequence). The V and J ends lost 6 bases and 5 bases respectively, with 16 bases between them. The CDR3 reads CASSFPPREETQYF. For the CDR3, the DNA is TGTGCCAGCAGTTTTCCGCCTAGGGAGGAGACCCAGTACTTC.

This clone was seen more than once but under ten times. CDR3 nucleotides: TGTGCCAGCAGTTACTCGAGAGGAAGCGAGCAGTACGTC. It translates to CASSYSRGSEQYV. The chain recombines TRBV6-5 with TRBJ2-7; unclear D gene. The germline CDR1 and CDR2 sequences are MNHEY and SVGAGI. Trimming shortened V by 0 bases and J by 6 bases, and 9 bases separated the two germline ends. The length of the CDR3 is 13 residues.

This clone was counted a single time. The V gene is TRBV6-1, the J gene TRBJ2-1; D may be TRBD2 (6 bases). This CDR3 comprises 12 residues. Germline CDR1 MNHNS, CDR2 SASEGT. The V end was cut by 2 bases, the J end by 12 bases, with 11 bases between. CDR3 sequence: CASSEKGRRQFF. The CDR3 bases are TGTGCCAGCAGTGAAAAAGGGAGGAGGCAGTTCTTC.

In DNA form, the CDR3 reads TGTGCCAGCAGCTTAGCGCCAATAGGACTGAATAATTCACCCCTCCACTTT. The encoded protein is CASSLAPIGLNNSPLHF. This chain connects TRBV7-6 to TRBJ1-6, with unresolved D. CDR1 is SGHVS and CDR2 is FNYEAQ in the germline V gene. Between the trimmed V and J ends, which lost 0 bases and 5 bases, there was a span of 14 bases. CDR3 length equals 17 residues.

This clone was seen once. The chain employs TRBV29-1 and TRBJ2-2; 10 bases agree with TRBD2. The V and J ends lost 7 bases and 2 bases, in that order; junction bases with no gene match: 4. CDR1 is SQVTM, CDR2 ANQGSEA, per germline. The CDR3 covers 14 residues. The CDR3 bases are TGCAGCGCCAGCGGGAGGGACAACACCGGGGAGCTGTTTTTT. Encoded protein: CSASGRDNTGELFF.

In this sample, this clone turned up once. The chain is built from TRBV5-1 and TRBJ1-6; TRBD1 is a possible D gene (6 bases). In germline, CDR1 is SGHRS, CDR2 YFSETQ. The CDR3 has 12 amino acids. V was pared by 0 bases and J by 11 bases, with 6 bases between. The CDR3 DNA sequence: TGCGCCAGCAGCTTGGGGGGGCCACCCCTCCACTTT. Protein sequence: CASSLGGPPLHF.

The chain couples TRBV11-2 to TRBJ2-1; D is undetermined. V was shortened by 3 bases and J by 3 bases, with 15 bases between the two germline ends. Germline lookup yields CDR1 SGHAT and CDR2 FQNNGV. The CDR3 is 16 amino acids. This CDR3 reads CASSFGLSVDYNEQFF. DNA for the CDR3: TGTGCCAGCAGCTTCGGTTTAAGCGTGGACTACAATGAGCAGTTCTTC. The complete variable domain, with remaining parts taken from reference TRBV11-2 and TRBJ2-1, reads EAGVAQSPRYKIIEKRQSVAFWCNPISGHATLYWYQQILGQGPKLLIQFQNNGVVDDSQLPKDRFSAERLKGVDSTLKIQPAKLEDSAVYLCASSFGLSVDYNEQFFGPGTRLTVL.

CDR3 sequence (DNA): TGTGCCAGCAGCTTGGTGCCGTACAGGGAAACGTCACCCCTCCACTTT. It yields the protein CASSLVPYRETSPLHF. The V and J genes are TRBV5-4 and TRBJ1-6, with TRBD1 as a possible D gene (6 bases). CDR3 length: 16 residues. Looked up from germline, CDR1 is SGHNT and CDR2 is YYREEE (reference sequence). Trimming shortened V by 0 bases and J by 10 bases, and 17 bases separated the two germline ends.

V is TRBV24-1 and J is TRBJ2-1; 9 bases agree with TRBD2. V gave up 2 bases and J gave up 5 bases; unmatched junction bases: 12. The CDR3 consists of 18 residues. Looked up from germline, CDR1 is KGHDR and CDR2 is SFDVKD. This chain's CDR3 is CATSDSRGLAGADNEQFF. As DNA, the CDR3 is TGTGCCACCAGTGATTCCCGCGGTTTAGCGGGAGCGGACAATGAGCAGTTCTTC.